This T cell receptor (beta chain) was obtained from a study of OX40 agonist ivuxolimab in advanced cancers. The V gene end was trimmed by 1 base and the J gene end by 8 bases; junction bases not matched to a gene: 5. In germline, CDR1 is SGHDT, CDR2 YYEEEE. This CDR3 is built from 13 residues. Assay used: immunoSEQ multiplex PCR; TCRdb lists only in-frame clones, some missing. The sample includes roughly 64,000 clones, 75% to 95% of them seen just once. Sequencing was performed on CD4+ or CD8+ T cells sorted from blood, taken in a trial of the OX40 agonist ivuxolimab. The chain joins TRBV5-6 to TRBJ2-5, with TRBD1 matching 7 bases. This receptor was obtained from an adult with an advanced solid tumor such as melanoma, head and neck, liver or kidney cancer. For the CDR3, the DNA is TGTGCCAGCAGCTTGTGGACAGGCGGTACCCAGTACTTC. It encodes CASSLWTGGTQYF. Supplemented by reference TRBV5-6 and TRBJ2-5, the full variable domain reads DAGVTQSPTHLIKTRGQQVTLRCSPKSGHDTVSWYQQALGQGPQFIFQYYEEEERQRGNFPDRFSGHQFPNYSSELNVNALLLGDSALYLCASSLWTGGTQYFGPGTRLLVL.